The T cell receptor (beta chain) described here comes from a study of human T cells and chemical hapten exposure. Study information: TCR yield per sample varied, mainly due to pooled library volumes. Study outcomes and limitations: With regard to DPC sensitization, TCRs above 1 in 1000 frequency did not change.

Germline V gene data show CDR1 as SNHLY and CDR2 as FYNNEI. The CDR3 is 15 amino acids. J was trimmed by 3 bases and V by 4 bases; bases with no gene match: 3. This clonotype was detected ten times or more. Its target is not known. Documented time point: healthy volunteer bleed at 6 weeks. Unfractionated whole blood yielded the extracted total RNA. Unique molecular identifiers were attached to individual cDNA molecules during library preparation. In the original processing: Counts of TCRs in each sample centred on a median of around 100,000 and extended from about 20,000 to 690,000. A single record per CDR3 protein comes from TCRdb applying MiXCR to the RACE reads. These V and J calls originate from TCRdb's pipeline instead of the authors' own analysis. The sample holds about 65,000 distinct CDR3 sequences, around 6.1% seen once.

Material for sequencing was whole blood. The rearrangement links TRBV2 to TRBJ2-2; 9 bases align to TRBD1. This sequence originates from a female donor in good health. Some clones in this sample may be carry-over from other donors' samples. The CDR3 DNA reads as TGTGCCAGCAGTGGGGGGGACAGGGACACCGGGGAGCTGTTTTTT. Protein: CASSGGDRDTGELFF.